This is a list of T cell receptor beta chains from one sample in a study of shared clonotypes between healthy human individuals. Data came from immunoSEQ multiplex PCR; TCRdb stores just in-frame clones and leaves some out. The table has roughly 1,500,000 clones, less than 99% seen once. Source material: naive CD4+ T cells sorted from blood. All receptors derive from a man between 25 and 39 years old in good health. The CDR3 runs from the conserved cysteine through the conserved F or W. The D gene is left open where the match is weak. Clone size is given for some rows only: seen once, a few or many times, or a class if the clone is expanded.

>NA|NA|TRBV2|TRBJ2-7
CASAKSTLTYEQYF
TGTGCCAGCGCTAAATCAACCTTAACCTACGAGCAGTACTTC
>NA|NA|TRBV5-8|TRBJ1-1
CASRYLAAEAFF
TGTGCCAGCAGGTATCTCGCGGCTGAAGCTTTCTTT
>NA|NA|TRBV18|TRBJ1-5
CASSQGNQPQHF
TGTGCCAGCTCACAGGGAAATCAGCCCCAGCATTTT
>TRBD1|NA|TRBV27|TRBJ1-2
CASSPVLDRGNYGYTF
TGTGCCAGCAGCCCAGTACTAGACAGGGGCAACTATGGCTACACCTTC
>TRBD2|NA|TRBV27|TRBJ2-7
CASSPRRGLAHEQYF
TGTGCCAGCAGCCCCCGCCGGGGACTAGCCCACGAGCAGTACTTC
>TRBD1|NA|TRBV5-3|TRBJ2-3
CARSFSRGSRVFTDTQYF
TGTGCCAGAAGCTTCTCCAGGGGGTCCCGAGTATTCACAGATACGCAGTATTTT
>TRBD2|NA|TRBV11-3|TRBJ2-7
CASSPLAGVSEQYF
TGTGCCAGCAGCCCATTAGCGGGAGTGAGCGAGCAGTACTTC
>NA|once|TRBV10-3|TRBJ1-5
CATGTGGPQHF
TGTGCCACCGGGACGGGGGGACCCCAGCATTTT
>NA|NA|TRBV7-9|TRBJ1-5
CASSLAPSLNSNQPQHF
TGTGCCAGCAGCTTAGCGCCGTCACTTAATAGCAATCAGCCCCAGCATTTT
>TRBD2|NA|TRBV5-1|TRBJ2-1
CASSFVRLAGGPDPHNEQFF
TGCGCCAGCAGCTTCGTAAGACTAGCGGGAGGGCCCGACCCCCACAATGAGCAGTTCTTC
>TRBD1|NA|TRBV29-1|TRBJ1-1
CSVTGQEAMNTEAFF
TGCAGCGTGACTGGACAGGAAGCCATGAACACTGAAGCTTTCTTT
>NA|NA|TRBV6-5|TRBJ1-6
CASSYTGMADSPLHF
TGTGCCAGCAGTTACACAGGGATGGCGGATTCACCCCTCCACTTT
>NA|NA|TRBV6-5|TRBJ1-1
CASSSPGGALNTEAFF
TGTGCCAGCAGTTCCCCAGGAGGGGCCTTGAACACTGAAGCTTTCTTT
>TRBD1|once|TRBV19|TRBJ2-7
CASSIRGQAYEQYF
TGTGCCAGTAGTATAAGGGGACAGGCCTACGAGCAGTACTTC